This paragraph reports one TCR beta chain. What it recognizes is unknown. Time point here: week 23, last vaccination. With topical imiquimod, each dose of the vaccine consisted of 300 ug of mutant IDH1 20-mer peptide. This CDR3 contains 14 residues. Germline V lookup: CDR1 MGHDK, CDR2 SYGVNS. The V gene end was trimmed by 5 bases and the J gene end by 11 bases; junction bases not matched to a gene: 10. This sample was taken from a study of a mutant IDH1 vaccine in newly diagnosed glioma. Sequenced by immunoSEQ multiplex PCR; TCRdb stores in-frame clones only, minus some. The sample records around 26,000 clones, roughly 80% being singletons.

This chain connects TRBV25-1 to TRBJ1-1; TRBD1 aligns across 11 bases. Specimen: PBMCs, collected from a glioma patient whose treatment included an IDH1 peptide vaccine. The source of this sequence is a woman in her 30s with glioma. This chain's CDR3 is CASSMDRGRGGAFF. CDR3 DNA sequence: TGTGCCAGCAGTATGGACAGGGGGCGAGGCGGCGCTTTCTTT.